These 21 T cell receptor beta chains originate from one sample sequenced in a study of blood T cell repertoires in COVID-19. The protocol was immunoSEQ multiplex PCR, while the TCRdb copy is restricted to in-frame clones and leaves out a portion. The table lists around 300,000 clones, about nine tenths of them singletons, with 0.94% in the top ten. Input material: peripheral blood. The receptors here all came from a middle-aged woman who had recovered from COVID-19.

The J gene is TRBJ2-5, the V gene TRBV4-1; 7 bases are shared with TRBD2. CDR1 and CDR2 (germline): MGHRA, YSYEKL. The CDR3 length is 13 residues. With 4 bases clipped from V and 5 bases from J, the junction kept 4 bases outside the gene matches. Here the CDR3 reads CASSPLGGETQYF. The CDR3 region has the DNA TGCGCCAGCAGCCCCCTGGGGGGGGAGACCCAGTACTTC.

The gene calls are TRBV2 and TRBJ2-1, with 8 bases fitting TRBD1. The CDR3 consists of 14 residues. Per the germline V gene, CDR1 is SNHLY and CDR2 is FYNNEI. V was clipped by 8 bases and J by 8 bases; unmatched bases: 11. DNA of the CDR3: TGTGCCAGCTCCCGGCAGGGGGCGGGCGATGAGCAGTTCTTC. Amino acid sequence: CASSRQGAGDEQFF.

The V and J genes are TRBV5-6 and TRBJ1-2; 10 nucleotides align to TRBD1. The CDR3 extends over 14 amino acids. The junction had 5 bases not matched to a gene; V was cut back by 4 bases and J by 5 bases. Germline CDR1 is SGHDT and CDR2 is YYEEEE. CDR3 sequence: CASSMDRGDYGYTF. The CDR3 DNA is TGTGCCAGCAGCATGGACAGGGGGGATTATGGCTACACCTTC.

The CDR3 sequence is CASSLGLTGYGYTF. CDR3 bases: TGCGCCAGCAGCTTGGGGCTGACAGGGTATGGCTACACCTTC. This chain links TRBV5-1 with TRBJ1-2; 7 bases are shared with TRBD1. The CDR3 consists of 14 residues. Germline assignment: CDR1 SGHRS and CDR2 YFSETQ. J was trimmed by 5 bases and V by 0 bases; bases with no gene match: 4.

This chain's CDR3 is CATSDFGGQGGTDTQYF. The CDR3 DNA follows: TGTGCCACCAGTGATTTCGGGGGACAGGGGGGCACAGATACGCAGTATTTT. V and J are TRBV24-1 and TRBJ2-3, with TRBD1 identical over 11 bases. Per the germline V gene, CDR1 is KGHDR and CDR2 is SFDVKD. V lost 1 base to trimming and J lost 1 base; unmatched junction nucleotides: 3. This CDR3 spans 17 amino acids.

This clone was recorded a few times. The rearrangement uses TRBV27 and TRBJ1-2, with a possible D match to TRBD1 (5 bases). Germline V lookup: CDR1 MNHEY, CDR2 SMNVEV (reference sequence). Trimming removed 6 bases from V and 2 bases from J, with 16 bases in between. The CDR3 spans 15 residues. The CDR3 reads CASRGRGGFNYGYTF. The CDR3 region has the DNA TGTGCCAGCAGAGGGAGGGGCGGGTTCAACTATGGCTACACCTTC.

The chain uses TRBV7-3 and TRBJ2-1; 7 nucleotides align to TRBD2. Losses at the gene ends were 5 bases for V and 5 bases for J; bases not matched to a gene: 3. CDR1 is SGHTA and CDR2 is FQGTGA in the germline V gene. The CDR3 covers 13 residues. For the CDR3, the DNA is TGTGCCAGCAGCGTTACTAGCGACAATGAGCAGTTCTTC. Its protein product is CASSVTSDNEQFF.

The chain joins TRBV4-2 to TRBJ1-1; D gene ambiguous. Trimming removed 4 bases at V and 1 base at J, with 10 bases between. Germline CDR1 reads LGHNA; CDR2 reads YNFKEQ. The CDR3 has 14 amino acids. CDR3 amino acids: CASSPQTGNTEAFF. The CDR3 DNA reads TGTGCCAGCAGCCCTCAGACGGGGAACACTGAAGCTTTCTTT.

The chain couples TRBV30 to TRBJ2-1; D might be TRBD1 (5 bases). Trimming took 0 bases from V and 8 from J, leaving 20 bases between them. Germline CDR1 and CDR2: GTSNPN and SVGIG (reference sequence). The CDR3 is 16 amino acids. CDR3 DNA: TGTGCCTGGAGTGTACGTCATGGGGCCGCCGGCGATGAGCAGTTCTTC. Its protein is CAWSVRHGAAGDEQFF.

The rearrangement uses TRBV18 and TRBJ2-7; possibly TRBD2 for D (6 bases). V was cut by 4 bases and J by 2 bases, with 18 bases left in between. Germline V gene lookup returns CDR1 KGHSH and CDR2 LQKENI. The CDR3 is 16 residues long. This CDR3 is CASSQFFGGETYEQYF. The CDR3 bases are TGTGCCAGCTCACAGTTCTTCGGCGGGGAAACCTACGAGCAGTACTTC. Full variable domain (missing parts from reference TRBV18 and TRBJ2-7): NAGVMQNPRHLVRRRGQEARLRCSPMKGHSHVYWYRQLPEEGLKFMVYLQKENIIDESGMPKERFSAEFPKEGPSILRIQQVVRGDSAAYFCASSQFFGGETYEQYFGPGTRLTVT.

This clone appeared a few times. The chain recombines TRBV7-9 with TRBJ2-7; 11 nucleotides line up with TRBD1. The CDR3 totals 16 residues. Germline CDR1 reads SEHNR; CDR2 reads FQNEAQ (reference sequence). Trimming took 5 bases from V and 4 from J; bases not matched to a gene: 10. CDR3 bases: TGTGCCAGCAGCCCCCCCCGGACAGGGGGCCGGTACGAGCAGTACTTC. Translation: CASSPPRTGGRYEQYF. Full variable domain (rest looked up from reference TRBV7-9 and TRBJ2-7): DTGVSQNPRHKITKRGQNVTFRCDPISEHNRLYWYRQTLGQGPEFLTYFQNEAQLEKSRLLSDRFSAERPKGSFSTLEIQRTEQGDSAMYLCASSPPRTGGRYEQYFGPGTRLTVT.

In DNA form, the CDR3 reads TGTGCCAGCAGCCAACAGGGGAGCACGAACACCGGGGAGCTGTTTTTT. Translated: CASSQQGSTNTGELFF. V is TRBV27 and J is TRBJ2-2; 7 bases map to TRBD1. Looked up from germline, CDR1 is MNHEY and CDR2 is SMNVEV (reference sequence). This CDR3 has 16 amino acids. After removal of 6 bases from V and 0 bases from J, the junction contained 7 bases not matched to a gene.

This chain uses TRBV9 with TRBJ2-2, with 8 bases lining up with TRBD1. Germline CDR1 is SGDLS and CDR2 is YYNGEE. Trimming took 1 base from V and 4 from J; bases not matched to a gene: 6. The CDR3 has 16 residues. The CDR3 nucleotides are TGTGCCAGCAGCGTAACTCCGGGACAGGCCACCGGGGAGCTGTTTTTT. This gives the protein CASSVTPGQATGELFF.

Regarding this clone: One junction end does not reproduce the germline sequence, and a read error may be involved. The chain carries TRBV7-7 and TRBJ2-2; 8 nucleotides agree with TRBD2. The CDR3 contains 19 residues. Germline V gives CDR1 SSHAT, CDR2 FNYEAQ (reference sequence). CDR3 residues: CASSNLPGLAITNTGELFF. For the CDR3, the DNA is TGTGCTAGCAGCAACCTCCCCGGACTAGCCATAACGAACACCGGGGAGCTGTTTTTT.

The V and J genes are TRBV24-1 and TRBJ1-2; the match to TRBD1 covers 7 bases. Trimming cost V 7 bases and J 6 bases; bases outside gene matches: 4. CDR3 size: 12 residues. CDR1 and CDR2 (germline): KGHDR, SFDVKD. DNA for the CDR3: TGTGCCACCAGGGGCGGACAGGATGGCTACACCTTC. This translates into CATRGGQDGYTF.

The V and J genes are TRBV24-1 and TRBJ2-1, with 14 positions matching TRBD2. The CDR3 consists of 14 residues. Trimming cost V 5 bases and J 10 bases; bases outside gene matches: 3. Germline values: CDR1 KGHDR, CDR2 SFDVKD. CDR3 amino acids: CATSGTSGRREQFF. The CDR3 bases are TGTGCCACCAGTGGGACTAGCGGGAGGAGGGAGCAGTTCTTC.

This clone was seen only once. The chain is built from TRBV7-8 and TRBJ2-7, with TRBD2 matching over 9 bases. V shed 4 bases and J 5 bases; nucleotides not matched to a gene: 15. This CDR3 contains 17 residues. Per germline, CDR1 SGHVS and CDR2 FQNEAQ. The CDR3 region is CASSSTGAGGSLNEQYF. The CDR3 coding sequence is TGTGCCAGCAGCTCCACAGGGGCGGGAGGGTCACTAAACGAGCAGTACTTC.

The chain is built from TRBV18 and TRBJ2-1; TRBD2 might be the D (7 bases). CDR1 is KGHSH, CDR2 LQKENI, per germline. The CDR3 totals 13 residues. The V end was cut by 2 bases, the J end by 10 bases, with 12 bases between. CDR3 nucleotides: TGTGCCAGCTCACCAGGGGGGGCCGGGGAGCAGTTCTTC. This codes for CASSPGGAGEQFF.

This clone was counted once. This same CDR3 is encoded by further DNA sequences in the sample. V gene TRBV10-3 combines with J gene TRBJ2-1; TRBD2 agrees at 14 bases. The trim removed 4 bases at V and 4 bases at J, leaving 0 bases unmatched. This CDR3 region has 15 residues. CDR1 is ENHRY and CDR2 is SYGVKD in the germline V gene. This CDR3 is CAISGTSGGYNEQFF. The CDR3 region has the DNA TGTGCCATCAGTGGGACTAGCGGGGGGTACAATGAGCAGTTCTTC.

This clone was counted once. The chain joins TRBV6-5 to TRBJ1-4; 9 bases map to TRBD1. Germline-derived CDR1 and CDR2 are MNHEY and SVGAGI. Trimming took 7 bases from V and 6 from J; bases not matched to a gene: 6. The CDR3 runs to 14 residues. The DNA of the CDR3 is TGTGCCAGCACCACAGGGGGCGGGGATGAAAAACTGTTTTTT. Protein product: CASTTGGGDEKLFF.

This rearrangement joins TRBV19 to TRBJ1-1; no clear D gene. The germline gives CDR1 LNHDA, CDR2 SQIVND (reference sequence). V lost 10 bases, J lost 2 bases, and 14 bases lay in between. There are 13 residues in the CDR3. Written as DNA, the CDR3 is TGTGCCACCTCGCAGTCGGGAAACACTGAAGCTTTCTTT. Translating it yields CATSQSGNTEAFF.